The clone carrying this T cell receptor beta chain appeared a few times. No antigen is known for it. The germline V gene encodes CDR1 SEHNR and CDR2 FQNEAQ (reference sequence). The CDR3 spans 15 residues. The ends were cut back, 5 bases at V and 7 bases at J, with 18 bases in the middle. This record belongs to a study of post-analysis software for immune sequencing data. Study outcomes and limitations: A few TRBV segments appeared more often in patients than in controls, and TRBV5-6, TRBV5-1 and TRBV20-1 were among these.

Unique-molecular-identifier-tagged TCR beta cDNA libraries were used. TCRdb reprocessed the PCR reads with MiXCR, giving one entry per CDR3 protein. The data show some 370,000 distinct CDR3 sequences, approximately 33% seen once. This sequence originates from a girl aged 5-17 years with multiple sclerosis. The chain is built from TRBV7-9 and TRBJ2-1, with D perhaps given as TRBD1 or TRBD2 (5 bases each). Sequencing input: blood. In DNA form, the CDR3 reads TGTGCCAGCAGCCCTTTATGGACCGAGGGGAATGAGCAGTTCTTC. Protein sequence: CASSPLWTEGNEQFF.